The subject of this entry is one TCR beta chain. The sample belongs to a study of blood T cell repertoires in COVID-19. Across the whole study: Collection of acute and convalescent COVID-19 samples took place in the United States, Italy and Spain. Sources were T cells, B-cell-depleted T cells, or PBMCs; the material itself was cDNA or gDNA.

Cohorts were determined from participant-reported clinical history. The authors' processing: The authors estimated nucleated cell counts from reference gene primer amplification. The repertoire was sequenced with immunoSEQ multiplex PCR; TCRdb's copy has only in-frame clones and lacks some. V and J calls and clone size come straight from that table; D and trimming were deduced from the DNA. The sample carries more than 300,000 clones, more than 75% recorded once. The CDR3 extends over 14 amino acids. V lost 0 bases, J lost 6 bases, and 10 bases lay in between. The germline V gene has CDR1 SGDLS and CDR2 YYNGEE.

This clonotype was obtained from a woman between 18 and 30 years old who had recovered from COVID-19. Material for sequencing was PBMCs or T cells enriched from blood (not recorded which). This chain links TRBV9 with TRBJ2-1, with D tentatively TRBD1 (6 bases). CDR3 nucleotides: TGTGCCAGCAGCGTAGGTGGGGGCACCAATGAGCAGTTCTTC. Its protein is CASSVGGGTNEQFF.